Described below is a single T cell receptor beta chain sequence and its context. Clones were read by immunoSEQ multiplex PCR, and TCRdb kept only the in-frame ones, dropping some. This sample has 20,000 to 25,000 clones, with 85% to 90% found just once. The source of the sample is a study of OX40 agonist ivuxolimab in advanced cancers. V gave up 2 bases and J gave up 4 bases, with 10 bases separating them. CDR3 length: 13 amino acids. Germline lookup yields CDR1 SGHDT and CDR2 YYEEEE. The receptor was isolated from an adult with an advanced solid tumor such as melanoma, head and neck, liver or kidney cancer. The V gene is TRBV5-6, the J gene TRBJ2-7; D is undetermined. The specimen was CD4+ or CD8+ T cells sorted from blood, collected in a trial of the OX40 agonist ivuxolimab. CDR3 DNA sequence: TGTGCCAGCAGCTTACCTCCCTTATACGAGCAGTACTTC. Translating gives CASSLPPLYEQYF. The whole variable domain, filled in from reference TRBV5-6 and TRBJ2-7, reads DAGVTQSPTHLIKTRGQQVTLRCSPKSGHDTVSWYQQALGQGPQFIFQYYEEEERQRGNFPDRFSGHQFPNYSSELNVNALLLGDSALYLCASSLPPLYEQYFGPGTRLTVT.